These 27 T cell receptor delta chains were all obtained from the same sample, sequenced in a study of gamma-delta chains in newborns, infants, children. TCRdb re-called clones from the reads via CATT. The sample holds fewer than 15,000 delta-chain clones, around 7% seen once. The sample comprised blood. Every receptor here comes from a child who was a newborn, infant or young child, either healthy, febrile or measles-vaccinated (not recorded which).

A remark on this clone: This likely stems from a read error, as it lies one base from a far larger clone. This chain uses TRDV2 with TRDJ3; 8 bases fit TRDD3. This CDR3 is built from 20 residues. With 2 bases clipped from V and 0 bases from J, the junction kept 11 bases outside the gene matches. The germline CDR1 and CDR2 sequences are GEAIGNYY and EKD. Here the CDR3 reads CACDKVLRDTRSWDTRQMFF. The CDR3, as DNA: TGTGCCTGTGACAAAGTACTGAGGGATACGCGCTCCTGGGACACCCGACAGATGTTTTTC.

Concerning this clone: Other DNA sequences in this sample translate to the same CDR3. The chain has TRDV2 and TRDJ3, with TRDD3 as a possible D gene (5 bases). V lost 1 base and J 3 bases, leaving 9 bases between the germline ends. CDR1 is GEAIGNYY, CDR2 EKD, per germline. The CDR3 is made up of 16 amino acids. This chain's CDR3 is CACDTVGYWDTRQMFF. The CDR3 nucleotides are TGTGCCTGTGACACGGTAGGATACTGGGACACCCGACAGATGTTTTTC.

The genes are TRAV29/DV5 and TRDJ1; 12 bases agree with TRDD3. Germline loops: CDR1 NSMFDY, CDR2 ISSIKDK. The CDR3 covers 21 residues. Losses at the gene ends were 0 bases for V and 1 base for J; bases not matched to a gene: 19. CDR3 residues: CAASAGFLLGDTKEGTDKLIF. The DNA for the CDR3 is TGTGCAGCAAGCGCGGGGTTCCTACTGGGGGATACTAAAGAGGGCACCGATAAACTCATCTTT. Complete variable domain (other parts from reference TRAV29/DV5 and TRDJ1): DQQVKQNSPSLSVQEGRISILNCDYTNSMFDYFLWYKKYPAEGPTFLISISSIKDKNEDGRFTVFLNKSAKHLSLHIVPSQPGDSAVYFCAASAGFLLGDTKEGTDKLIFGKGTRVTVEP.

To note about this clone: This sample includes further DNA sequences coding for the same CDR3. The CDR3 loop reads CACDTVKVGDTPSSWDTRQMFF. The CDR3 nucleotides are TGTGCCTGTGACACCGTTAAGGTGGGGGATACGCCCAGCTCCTGGGACACCCGACAGATGTTTTTC. The V gene is TRDV2, the J gene TRDJ3, with TRDD3 matching 11 bases. Germline assignment: CDR1 GEAIGNYY and CDR2 EKD. V gave up 0 bases and J gave up 0 bases; unmatched junction bases: 12. The CDR3 loop spans 22 amino acids.

In this sample, this clone turned up a few times. The TCRdb record carries a much larger clone's protein, which differs from this DNA's translation at residue 3; a read error is the likely cause, and the protein listed here is the DNA translation. CDR3 in amino acids: CARDTVLGDTRWDTRQMFF. CDR3 nucleotides: TGTGCCCGTGACACCGTACTGGGGGATACGCGGTGGGACACCCGACAGATGTTTTTC. The chain employs TRDV2 and TRDJ3; 13 positions match TRDD3. Per germline, CDR1 GEAIGNYY and CDR2 EKD. This CDR3 has 19 amino acids.

Comment on this clone: One end of the junction varies from germline; a read error may be responsible. The same CDR3 also results from other DNA sequences found in this sample. This rearrangement joins TRDV2 to TRDJ3; TRDD3 aligns across 9 bases. Germline CDR1 is GEAIGNYY and CDR2 is EKD. This CDR3 comprises 20 residues. The CDR3 sequence: CACDTGWGMPSSWDTRQMFF. The CDR3 DNA reads TGTGCCTGTGACACCGGCTGGGGGATGCCAAGCTCCTGGGACACCCGCCAGATGTTTTTC.

A remark on this clone: An end of the junction does not agree with germline; a read error may underlie this. This chain uses TRDV2 with TRDJ3, with TRDD3 matching over 13 bases. This CDR3 region has 20 residues. Germline V gene lookup returns CDR1 GEAIGNYY and CDR2 EKD. CDR3: CACDTVELGDTDWDTRQTFF. The CDR3 region has the DNA TGTGCCTGTGACACCGTGGAACTGGGGGATACGGACTGGGACACCCGACAGACGTTTTTC.

This clone ranks as medium-sized (0.01 to 0.1%). Other DNA sequences in the sample encode the same CDR3. The V gene is TRDV2, the J gene TRDJ3; D remains unclear. The CDR3 is 17 residues long. V was trimmed by 0 bases and J by 0 bases, leaving 8 bases between them. Looked up from germline, CDR1 is GEAIGNYY and CDR2 is EKD. Here the CDR3 reads CACDTWASSWDTRQMFF. In nucleotides, the CDR3 is TGTGCCTGTGACACCTGGGCAAGCTCCTGGGACACCCGACAGATGTTTTTC.

This clone has just a few counts. It may be a read error: a sequence one base away is much more abundant. The chain recombines TRDV2 with TRDJ3, with a possible D match to TRDD3 (6 bases). Germline CDR1 GEAIGNYY, CDR2 EKD. CDR3 size: 18 residues. Here the CDR3 reads CACDTWGPSSWDTRRMFF. The CDR3 nucleotides are TGTGCCTGTGACACCTGGGGGCCAAGCTCCTGGGACACCCGACGGATGTTTTTC.

This clone came up a few times. J is TRDJ1 and V is TRDV2; 8 bases align to TRDD3. Per germline, CDR1 GEAIGNYY and CDR2 EKD. This CDR3 has 16 residues. Losses at the gene ends were 0 bases for V and 0 bases for J; bases not matched to a gene: 5. CDR3 DNA sequence: TGTGCCTGTGACACCGTGGTACTGGGGGACACCGATAAACTCATCTTT. It is translated as CACDTVVLGDTDKLIF.

About this clone itself: Other DNA variants within this sample encode the same CDR3. The genes are TRDV2 and TRDJ3; 11 bases are shared with TRDD3. The CDR3 has 18 residues. Trimming at V came to 4 bases and at J to 0 bases, leaving 4 bases not matched to a gene. The germline V gene has CDR1 GEAIGNYY and CDR2 EKD. DNA of the CDR3: TGTGCCTGTGATACTGGGGGATATAGCTCCTGGGACACCCGACAGATGTTTTTC. This gives the protein CACDTGGYSSWDTRQMFF.

This clone was seen a handful of times. This rearrangement joins TRDV2 to TRDJ3, with TRDD3 identical over 8 bases. This CDR3 is built from 20 residues. With V trimmed by 1 base and J by 0 bases, 10 bases remained unmatched. CDR1 and CDR2 from the germline V gene are GEAIGNYY and EKD. In DNA form, the CDR3 reads TGTGCCTGTGACACGGCTTACTGGGGGCCTAGCTCCTGGGACACCCGACAGATGTTTTTC. Protein product: CACDTAYWGPSSWDTRQMFF.

Concerning this clone itself: TCRdb lists the protein of a much larger clone for this DNA, which differs at residue 6, so this is likely a read error; the protein given here is translated from the DNA itself. This rearrangement joins TRDV2 to TRDJ2, with a weak D call TRDD3 (6 bases). Per the germline V gene, CDR1 is GEAIGNYY and CDR2 is EKD. CDR3 length: 16 amino acids. V lost 0 bases and J 0 bases, leaving 10 bases between the germline ends. Here the CDR3 reads CACDTGGEALTAQLFF. The CDR3 DNA is TGTGCCTGTGACACCGGGGGGGAAGCTTTGACAGCACAACTCTTCTTT.

This clone was counted many times. The chain is built from TRDV2 and TRDJ3; D remains ambiguous. V was clipped by 0 bases and J by 0 bases, with 11 bases between them. CDR1 is GEAIGNYY, CDR2 EKD, per germline. CDR3 size: 18 residues. CDR3 nucleotides: TGTGCCTGTGACACCGTAGTGCCAAGCTCCTGGGACACCCGACAGATGTTTTTC. It encodes CACDTVVPSSWDTRQMFF.

The genes are TRDV2 and TRDJ2; TRDD3 might be the D (6 bases). V gave up 0 bases and J gave up 0 bases, with 13 bases separating them. The CDR3 consists of 17 residues. Germline values: CDR1 GEAIGNYY, CDR2 EKD. CDR3 in amino acids: CACDTVGGPALTAQLFF. The CDR3 DNA follows: TGTGCCTGTGACACCGTTGGGGGGCCCGCTTTGACAGCACAACTCTTCTTT.

The rearrangement uses TRDV2 and TRDJ1; 7 nucleotides line up with TRDD3. CDR1 GEAIGNYY and CDR2 EKD come from the germline V gene. CDR3 length: 13 residues. The V gene end was trimmed by 5 bases and the J gene end by 4 bases; junction bases not matched to a gene: 6. The CDR3: CACGSGGDDKLIF. The CDR3 DNA follows: TGTGCCTGTGGGAGTGGGGGAGACGATAAACTCATCTTT.

With regard to this clone: This may arise from a read error, as a much more abundant clone is one base away. In the same sample, other DNA sequences code for this CDR3. V gene TRDV2 combines with J gene TRDJ2; TRDD3 matches 10 bases. The germline V gene has CDR1 GEAIGNYY and CDR2 EKD. The CDR3 is 17 residues long. CDR3 amino acids: CACDMVGDTTLTAQLFF. In DNA form, the CDR3 reads TGCGCCTGTGACATGGTGGGGGATACAACTTTGACAGCACAACTCTTCTTT.

This clone was found many times. Distinct nucleotide sequences in the sample also encode this CDR3. The rearrangement links TRDV2 to TRDJ2, with TRDD3 matching 12 bases. The CDR3 has 15 residues. Germline V gene lookup returns CDR1 GEAIGNYY and CDR2 EKD. V trimming: 1 base; J trimming: 6 bases; junction bases outside the gene matches: 2. The CDR3 spells CACDTLGDTAAQLFF. In DNA form, the CDR3 reads TGTGCCTGTGACACTCTGGGGGATACGGCAGCACAACTCTTCTTT.

V is TRDV2 and J is TRDJ3, with 7 bases fitting TRDD3. The germline CDR1 and CDR2 sequences are GEAIGNYY and EKD. V lost 0 bases and J lost 0; bases outside the gene matches: 7. This CDR3 spans 19 amino acids. CDR3 DNA: TGTGCCTGTGACACCGGAGGGATACCCCTCTCCTGGGACACCCGACAGATGTTTTTC. This encodes CACDTGGIPLSWDTRQMFF.

V is TRDV2 and J is TRDJ1, with 9 bases that match TRDD3. CDR3 length equals 19 residues. The germline V gene encodes CDR1 GEAIGNYY and CDR2 EKD. V lost 0 bases, J lost 5 bases, and 18 bases stayed unmatched. CDR3 bases: TGTGCCTGTGACACCGTAACTCTGGCTGGGGGATCGCCTGGAGATAAACTCATCTTT. It specifies CACDTVTLAGGSPGDKLIF.

About this clone itself: The junction departs from germline at one end; a sequencing error may be responsible. The J gene is TRDJ3, the V gene TRDV2, with 8 bases identical to TRDD3. Germline lookup yields CDR1 GEAIGNYY and CDR2 EKD. The CDR3 totals 19 residues. CDR3 protein: CACDFLLGAGSWDTRQTFF. CDR3 DNA: TGTGCCTGTGACTTTTTACTGGGGGCCGGCTCCTGGGACACCCGACAGACGTTTTTC.

The gene calls are TRDV2 and TRDJ2; TRDD3 matches at 12 bases. The CDR3 has 15 amino acids. Germline lookup yields CDR1 GEAIGNYY and CDR2 EKD. Trimming at V came to 3 bases and at J to 9 bases, leaving 7 bases not matched to a gene. CDR3 sequence: CACDGLLGDTTQLFF. The CDR3, as DNA: TGTGCCTGTGACGGATTACTGGGGGATACTACACAACTCTTCTTT.

A note on this clone: A read error may explain this, as a much larger clone is one base away. Distinct nucleotide sequences in the sample also encode this CDR3. The chain combines TRDV2 with TRDJ3; possible D gene TRDD3, 5 bases. V dropped 0 bases and J dropped 3 bases, with 8 bases sitting between them. The CDR3 length is 16 residues. Germline assignment: CDR1 GEAIGNYY and CDR2 EKD. CDR3 region: CACDTWGIWDTRQMFF. For the CDR3, the DNA is TGTGCCTGTGACACCTGGGGAATCTGGGACACCCGACAGATGTTTTTC.

A few counts support this clone. The junction departs from germline at one end; a sequencing error may be responsible. The chain is built from TRDV2 and TRDJ3; 8 bases are a match to TRDD3. In germline, CDR1 is GEAIGNYY, CDR2 EKD. CDR3 length equals 18 residues. The CDR3 coding sequence is TGTGCCTGTGACTGGGGGATCCGCCGCTCCTGGGACACCCGACAGATATTTTTC. As protein: CACDWGIRRSWDTRQIFF.

V and J are TRDV2 and TRDJ3; 8 bases line up with TRDD3. V was pared by 0 bases and J by 0 bases, with 12 bases of the junction left unmatched. This CDR3 spans 21 amino acids. CDR1 is GEAIGNYY, CDR2 EKD, per germline. DNA of the CDR3: TGTGCCTGTGACACCGCGGGAACTGGGGGCCTCCGCTCCTGGGACACCCGACAGATGTTTTTC. This encodes CACDTAGTGGLRSWDTRQMFF.

A word on this clone: Other DNA variants within this sample encode the same CDR3. DNA of the CDR3: TGTGCCTGTGACACGGGCTGGGGGCCGAGCTCCTGGGACACCCGACAGATGTTTTTC. It translates to CACDTGWGPSSWDTRQMFF. The chain links TRDV2 to TRDJ3; 7 nucleotides line up with TRDD3. The germline CDR1 and CDR2 sequences are GEAIGNYY and EKD. V trimming: 1 base; J trimming: 0 bases; junction bases outside the gene matches: 8. This CDR3 has 19 residues.

As concerns this clone: This DNA's translation and the protein TCRdb lists, from a much larger clone, do not match at residue 6, likely due to a read error; the protein shown is translated from the DNA. The J gene is TRDJ3, the V gene TRDV2, with 9 bases aligning to TRDD3. The CDR3 sequence is 19 residues long. The J segment lost 0 bases and the V segment lost 3 bases, leaving 8 bases of the junction unmatched. The germline CDR1 and CDR2 sequences are GEAIGNYY and EKD. This CDR3 is CACDADYWGSSWDTRQMFF. The CDR3 region has the DNA TGTGCCTGTGACGCGGACTACTGGGGGAGCTCCTGGGACACCCGACAGATGTTTTTC.